This T cell receptor beta chain stems from a study of T cells after yellow fever vaccination. This CDR3 spans 13 amino acids. Germline V lookup: CDR1 KGHSH, CDR2 LQKENI. Trimming removed 5 bases at V and 2 bases at J, with 9 bases between. Template switching with 5'RACE generated the TCR cDNA and added a universal primer site and UMIs. TCRdb reprocessed the 5' RACE reads via MiXCR and lists one record per CDR3 protein. The sample lists 300,000 to 450,000 distinct CDR3 sequences; roughly 8% were seen once. The TCR was taken from a young man who received the YFV17D yellow fever vaccine. This chain joins TRBV18 and TRBJ1-1; TRBD1 is a possible D gene (6 bases). The sample in question was PBMCs, obtained 35 to 50 days after the first yellow fever vaccination. CDR3 region: CASSRQDNTEAFF. The CDR3 bases are TGTGCCAGCTCAAGACAGGATAACACTGAAGCTTTCTTT.